This T cell receptor beta chain was retrieved from a study of CD8 T cells in Susac syndrome. About 0.45 to 1 ug RNA was reverse transcribed with random hexamers. In TCRdb, the immunoSEQ multiplex PCR reads were re-called with MiXCR into one record per CDR3 protein. The sample records 250,000 to 300,000 distinct CDR3 sequences, approximately 90% being singletons. Per germline, CDR1 DFQATT and CDR2 SNEGSKA (reference sequence). V shed 0 bases and J 4 bases; nucleotides not matched to a gene: 5. The length of the CDR3 is 15 residues. This chain links TRBV20-1 with TRBJ2-3, with TRBD2 matching 9 bases. Source material: CD8+ T cells from PBMCs. The TCR comes from a human donor with multiple sclerosis. DNA for the CDR3: TGCAGTGCTAGAGAGGGACTAGCAATCCCAGATACGCAGTATTTT. Amino acids: CSAREGLAIPDTQYF.